Following are 29 T cell receptor beta chains from one sample sequenced in a study of follicular helper T cells after annual influenza vaccination. This table comes from immunoSEQ multiplex PCR, and its TCRdb copy is limited to in-frame clones, with some not included. The table has 11,000 to 15,000 clones, about four fifths seen once. Noted time point: 2014-2015 season, pre-vaccination. The sequencing here drew on CXCR5- memory CD4+ T cells sorted from blood, taken on the day of influenza vaccination. The receptors were gathered from an adult who received the influenza vaccine.

The gene calls are TRBV10-2 and TRBJ2-7; D call uncertain. V lost 4 bases to trimming and J lost 5 bases, with 6 bases between them. The CDR3 contains 11 residues. Germline-derived CDR1 and CDR2 are WSHSY and SAAADI. The CDR3 region is CASSGGDEQYF. The DNA of the CDR3 is TGCGCCAGCAGTGGTGGGGACGAGCAGTACTTC.

Notes on this clone: Other DNA sequences of this sample code for an identical CDR3. The chain couples TRBV7-2 to TRBJ2-5; 9 bases are a match to TRBD2. The germline CDR1 and CDR2 sequences are SGHTA and FQGNSA. Trimming took 5 bases from V and 4 from J; bases not matched to a gene: 5. The CDR3 has 14 amino acids. The CDR3 protein is CASSLAGGGETQYF. The CDR3 region has the DNA TGTGCCAGCAGCCTGGCGGGGGGGGGAGAGACCCAGTACTTC.

This chain connects TRBV9 to TRBJ1-2, with a possible D match to TRBD1 (5 bases). CDR1 is SGDLS, CDR2 YYNGEE, per germline. V dropped 4 bases and J dropped 8 bases, with 15 bases sitting between them. The CDR3 consists of 13 residues. CDR3 protein: CASSSPGRWGYTF. CDR3 DNA: TGTGCCAGCAGCTCTCCAGGGAGGTGGGGCTACACCTTC.

The chain links TRBV10-2 to TRBJ2-3, with 10 bases fitting TRBD2. In germline, CDR1 is WSHSY, CDR2 SAAADI. Germline trimming cut 0 bases from V and 3 bases from J; bases unmatched to any gene: 6. This CDR3 contains 17 residues. The CDR3 here is CASSESKLAGYTDTQYF. The CDR3 nucleotides are TGCGCCAGCAGTGAGTCGAAACTAGCGGGGTATACAGATACGCAGTATTTT.

The chain links TRBV5-1 to TRBJ2-5, with 11 bases identical to TRBD2. Germline loops: CDR1 SGHRS, CDR2 YFSETQ. J was trimmed by 2 bases and V by 5 bases; bases with no gene match: 2. There are 14 residues in the CDR3. CDR3 sequence: CASRLAGVQETQYF. CDR3 in DNA: TGCGCCAGCAGACTAGCGGGGGTACAAGAGACCCAGTACTTC.

This chain joins TRBV28 and TRBJ1-2; 7 bases align to TRBD1. V shed 6 bases and J 8 bases; nucleotides not matched to a gene: 9. Germline V gene lookup returns CDR1 MDHEN and CDR2 SYDVKM. The CDR3 has 13 residues. DNA for the CDR3: TGTGCCAGCAGCTCCGACAGGGCGCGGGGCTACACCTTC. Translating gives CASSSDRARGYTF.

The chain recombines TRBV7-9 with TRBJ1-5, with 7 bases identical to TRBD1. Germline V gene sequence: CDR1 SEHNR, CDR2 FQNEAQ (reference sequence). V shed 7 bases, J shed 7 bases, and the junction held 7 bases outside the gene matches. The CDR3 sequence is 13 residues long. The CDR3 DNA follows: TGTGCCAGCATGTCGCAGGGGGTGCAGCCCCAGCATTTT. Translating it yields CASMSQGVQPQHF.

This clone was seen a handful of times. The chain employs TRBV9 and TRBJ2-7; the D call may be TRBD1 or TRBD2 (5 bases each). Trimming took off 0 bases at V and 5 bases at J, with 12 bases between the two ends. The germline CDR1 and CDR2 sequences are SGDLS and YYNGEE. The CDR3 has 14 amino acids. The CDR3 DNA sequence: TGTGCCAGCAGCGTAGGGGGCTCCGGGGACGAGCAGTACTTC. This sequence encodes CASSVGGSGDEQYF.

The chain combines TRBV7-2 with TRBJ2-3, with 12 bases that match TRBD2. CDR1 SGHTA and CDR2 FQGNSA come from the germline V gene. The CDR3 loop spans 19 amino acids. Trimming at V came to 1 base and at J to 1 base, leaving 9 bases not matched to a gene. The CDR3 nucleotides read TGTGCCAGCAGCTTAGATACCCAACTAGCGGGGGGCGGCACAGATACGCAGTATTTT. It specifies CASSLDTQLAGGGTDTQYF.

The genes are TRBV6-5 and TRBJ2-6, with D tentatively TRBD2 (5 bases). CDR1 and CDR2 (germline): MNHEY, SVGAGI. The CDR3 totals 15 residues. V was clipped by 5 bases and J by 2 bases, with 10 bases between them. CDR3 nucleotides: TGTGCCAGCAGTAGAGGGTCGACTGGGGCCAACGTCCTGACTTTC. The encoded protein is CASSRGSTGANVLTF.

The V gene is TRBV30, the J gene TRBJ1-3; tentative D call: TRBD1 (5 bases). The length of the CDR3 is 17 residues. The germline V and J ends were trimmed by 3 bases and 0 bases, with 18 bases remaining between them. CDR1 is GTSNPN and CDR2 is SVGIG in the germline V gene (reference sequence). CDR3 in DNA: TGTGCCTGGAGCCGCCCCCGGGGGAAGGTCTCTGGAAACACCATATATTTT. It is translated as CAWSRPRGKVSGNTIYF.

The chain recombines TRBV5-1 with TRBJ2-3; D tentatively reads TRBD1 or TRBD2 (5 bases each). The CDR3 runs to 16 residues. The V end was cut by 4 bases, the J end by 4 bases, with 19 bases between. In germline, CDR1 is SGHRS, CDR2 YFSETQ. The chain's CDR3 is CASSNGAFGRSDTQYF. The CDR3 DNA is TGCGCCAGCAGCAACGGGGCCTTCGGTCGATCAGATACGCAGTATTTT.

The chain links TRBV7-2 to TRBJ1-1, with TRBD1 as a possible D gene (6 bases). V was shortened by 5 bases and J by 1 base, with 17 bases between the two germline ends. The CDR3 sequence is 16 residues long. Germline loops: CDR1 SGHTA, CDR2 FQGNSA. CDR3 nucleotides: TGTGCCAGCAGCCGGGACAATTCCTCTAGGAACACTGAAGCTTTCTTT. Translated: CASSRDNSSRNTEAFF.

V is TRBV14 and J is TRBJ2-7, with 12 bases lining up with TRBD2. CDR3 length: 16 amino acids. The junction had 7 bases not matched to a gene; V was cut back by 3 bases and J by 4 bases. Germline loops: CDR1 SGHDN, CDR2 FVKESK. CDR3 bases: TGTGCCAGCAGCCAGAGCCCGGGACTAGCGGGTTACGAGCAGTACTTC. This translates into CASSQSPGLAGYEQYF.

This clone showed up just a few times. This chain uses TRBV7-8 with TRBJ2-7, with a possible D match to TRBD1 (6 bases). The CDR3 loop spans 15 amino acids. CDR1 is SGHVS and CDR2 is FQNEAQ in the germline V gene. The ends were cut back, 6 bases at V and 0 bases at J, with 15 bases in the middle. CDR3 sequence: CASRPTGTASYEQYF. The CDR3 DNA follows: TGTGCCAGCAGACCTACAGGGACCGCCTCCTACGAGCAGTACTTC.

The genes are TRBV5-1 and TRBJ2-4; the D gene could be TRBD1 or TRBD2 (5 bases each). Trimming left V 4 bases short and J 0 bases short, with 11 bases between. The germline V gene has CDR1 SGHRS and CDR2 YFSETQ. The CDR3 extends over 15 amino acids. The CDR3 nucleotides read TGCGCCAGCAGCGGGGGAGAGCTAGCCAAAAACATTCAGTACTTC. Translating gives CASSGGELAKNIQYF.

The chain employs TRBV7-2 and TRBJ2-1, with D possibly TRBD2 on 7 matching bases. The CDR3 is 16 amino acids. Germline-derived CDR1 and CDR2 are SGHTA and FQGNSA. V gave up 1 base and J gave up 2 bases, with 12 bases separating them. DNA of the CDR3: TGTGCCAGCAGCTTAGAGTGGGGGGGGCCCTACAATGAGCAGTTCTTC. It encodes CASSLEWGGPYNEQFF.

The genes are TRBV19 and TRBJ2-1, with 14 bases matching TRBD2. V gave up 8 bases and J gave up 0 bases; unmatched junction bases: 15. The CDR3 has 20 amino acids. Germline assignment: CDR1 LNHDA and CDR2 SQIVND (reference sequence). CDR3 sequence reads: CASEGIGLAGGTSSYNEQFF. Written as DNA, the CDR3 is TGTGCCAGTGAGGGGATTGGACTAGCGGGGGGAACCAGCTCCTACAATGAGCAGTTCTTC.

The V and J genes are TRBV30 and TRBJ2-7; D tentatively reads TRBD1 or TRBD2 (5 bases each). In germline, CDR1 is GTSNPN, CDR2 SVGIG (reference sequence). Trimming left V 3 bases short and J 2 bases short, with 11 bases between. CDR3 length: 13 amino acids. The CDR3 is CAWSLRGPYEQYF. The CDR3 DNA reads as TGTGCCTGGAGCTTAAGGGGACCCTACGAGCAGTACTTC. The whole variable domain, remainder taken from reference TRBV30 and TRBJ2-7, is SQTIHQWPATLVQPVGSPLSLECTVEGTSNPNLYWYRQAAGRGLQLLFYSVGIGQISSEVPQNLSASRPQDRQFILSSKKLLLSDSGFYLCAWSLRGPYEQYFGPGTRLTVT.

The genes are TRBV6-1 and TRBJ1-4; D is uncertain. This CDR3 is built from 15 residues. Germline CDR1 reads MNHNS; CDR2 reads SASEGT. V was shortened by 1 base and J by 4 bases, with 10 bases between the two germline ends. CDR3 amino acids: CASSEVGRINEKLFF. The CDR3 DNA follows: TGTGCCAGCAGTGAAGTAGGACGGATTAATGAAAAACTGTTTTTT.

This clone appeared once. The V and J genes are TRBV14 and TRBJ2-5; 8 bases agree with TRBD1. V trimming: 5 bases; J trimming: 4 bases; junction bases outside the gene matches: 9. Looked up from germline, CDR1 is SGHDN and CDR2 is FVKESK. The CDR3 loop spans 15 amino acids. DNA for the CDR3: TGTGCCAGCAGCTTCACAGGGGGTGTTGGAGAGACCCAGTACTTC. Amino acids: CASSFTGGVGETQYF.

The rearrangement links TRBV2 to TRBJ2-5; TRBD1 agrees at 8 bases. Trimming took 7 bases from V and 5 from J; bases not matched to a gene: 9. The CDR3 loop spans 14 amino acids. Germline CDR1 reads SNHLY; CDR2 reads FYNNEI. The CDR3 DNA reads TGTGCCAGCAACTTTGGGACAGGTGTGGAGACCCAGTACTTC. Residues: CASNFGTGVETQYF.

The J gene is TRBJ2-7, the V gene TRBV11-2; either TRBD1 or TRBD2 may fit D (5 bases each). This CDR3 contains 17 residues. The V gene's germline CDR1 is SGHAT and CDR2 FQNNGV. Between the trimmed V and J ends, which lost 5 bases and 0 bases, there was a span of 20 bases. The CDR3 sequence is CASSPLGVKLISYEQYF. CDR3 nucleotides: TGTGCCAGCAGCCCTCTGGGGGTCAAGCTCATCTCCTACGAGCAGTACTTC.

This chain connects TRBV7-2 to TRBJ1-5; a weak D match, TRBD1 (5 bases). Germline loops: CDR1 SGHTA, CDR2 FQGNSA. V was cut by 5 bases and J by 4 bases, with 12 bases left in between. The CDR3 is 14 amino acids. The CDR3 DNA follows: TGTGCCAGCAGCGAGCAGAGGGGTAATCAGCCCCAGCATTTT. Its protein product is CASSEQRGNQPQHF. Drawing the rest from reference TRBV7-2 and TRBJ1-5, the complete variable domain is GAGVSQSPSNKVTEKGKDVELRCDPISGHTALYWYRQSLGQGLEFLIYFQGNSAPDKSGLPSDRFSAERTGGSVSTLTIQRTQQEDSAVYLCASSEQRGNQPQHFGDGTRLSIL.

The gene calls are TRBV10-3 and TRBJ2-4; D may be TRBD1 (6 bases). Trimming shortened V by 3 bases and J by 0 bases, and 12 bases separated the two germline ends. CDR3 length: 16 residues. Germline V gene data show CDR1 as ENHRY and CDR2 as SYGVKD. CDR3: CAISERQVLAKNIQYF. In DNA form, the CDR3 reads TGTGCCATCAGTGAAAGACAGGTTTTAGCCAAAAACATTCAGTACTTC.

The chain employs TRBV28 and TRBJ1-2; D unclear. Between the trimmed V and J ends, which lost 1 base and 1 base, there was a span of 10 bases. The germline gives CDR1 MDHEN, CDR2 SYDVKM. The length of the CDR3 is 15 residues. The DNA of the CDR3 is TGTGCCAGCAGTTTATCCCCGGACCTTAACTATGGCTACACCTTC. Translating it yields CASSLSPDLNYGYTF.

This CDR3 is CASSLPQEDEQFF. CDR3 sequence (DNA): TGTGCCAGCAGTTTACCCCAGGAGGATGAGCAGTTCTTC. The rearrangement links TRBV28 to TRBJ2-1; weak D call: TRBD2 (5 bases). V lost 2 bases and J 8 bases, leaving 10 bases between the germline ends. Germline-derived CDR1 and CDR2 are MDHEN and SYDVKM. The CDR3 extends over 13 amino acids.

The chain carries TRBV27 and TRBJ1-4; unclear D gene. The CDR3 contains 9 residues. Germline V gene data show CDR1 as MNHEY and CDR2 as SMNVEV (reference sequence). V lost 6 bases to trimming and J lost 10 bases, with 3 bases between them. In nucleotides, the CDR3 is TGTGCCAGCAGCCGAAAACTGTTTTTT. This encodes CASSRKLFF.

The V gene is TRBV5-1, the J gene TRBJ2-3, with 7 positions matching TRBD2. The CDR3 contains 14 residues. In germline, CDR1 is SGHRS, CDR2 YFSETQ. V lost 4 bases, J lost 0 bases, and 2 bases stayed unmatched. In DNA form, the CDR3 reads TGCGCCAGCAGCCCGGGGGGAAGCACAGATACGCAGTATTTT. This codes for CASSPGGSTDTQYF.